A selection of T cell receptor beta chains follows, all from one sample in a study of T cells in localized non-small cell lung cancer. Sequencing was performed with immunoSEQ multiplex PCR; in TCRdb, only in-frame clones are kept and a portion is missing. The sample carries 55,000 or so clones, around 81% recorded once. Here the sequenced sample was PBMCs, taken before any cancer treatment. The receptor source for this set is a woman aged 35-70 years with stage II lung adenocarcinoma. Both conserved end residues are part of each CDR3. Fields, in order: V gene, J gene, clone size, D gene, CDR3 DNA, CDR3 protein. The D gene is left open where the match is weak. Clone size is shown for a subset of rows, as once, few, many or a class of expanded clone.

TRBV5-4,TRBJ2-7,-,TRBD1,TGTGCCAGCAGCAAGGAGACAGGGACCTACGAGCAGTACTTC,CASSKETGTYEQYF
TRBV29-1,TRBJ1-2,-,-,TGCAGCGTTGAAGACAGGGACCCCCGAGCTAACTATGGCTACACCTTC,CSVEDRDPRANYGYTF
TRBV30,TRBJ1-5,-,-,TGTGCCTGGAGCTTCAGCGGAACTTTTAATCAGCCCCAGCATTTT,CAWSFSGTFNQPQHF
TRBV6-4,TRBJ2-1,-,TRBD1,TGTGCCAGCAGTGAGGGACAGGGCCCCTACAATGAGCAGTTCTTC,CASSEGQGPYNEQFF
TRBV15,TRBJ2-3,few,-,TGTGCCACCAGCAGAGATCGGAGTTTCACAGATACGCAGTATTTT,CATSRDRSFTDTQYF
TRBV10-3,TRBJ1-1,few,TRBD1,TGTGCCATCAGCTTCGGACAGGGGGCCACTGAAGCTTTCTTT,CAISFGQGATEAFF
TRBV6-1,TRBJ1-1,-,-,TGTGCCAGCAGTGGTCGTGGGGGGGGGAAGGACACTGAAGCTTTCTTT,CASSGRGGGKDTEAFF
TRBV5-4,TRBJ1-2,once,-,TGTGCCAGCAGCTTGAAGGGGGTTACAGGCTATGGCTACACCTTC,CASSLKGVTGYGYTF
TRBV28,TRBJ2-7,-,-,TGTGCCAGCAAGGAATTAACAGGGAGCCACGAGCAGTACTTC,CASKELTGSHEQYF
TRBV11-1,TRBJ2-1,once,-,TGTGCCAGCAGCTTAGACCTTGGCGGCTCCTACAATGAGCAGTTCTTC,CASSLDLGGSYNEQFF
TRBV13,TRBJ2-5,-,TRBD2,TGTGCCAGCAGCTTCCTAGGGCTAGCGGGGGGCCCCGGAGGTCAAGAGACCCAGTACTTC,CASSFLGLAGGPGGQETQYF
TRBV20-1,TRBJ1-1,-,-,TGCAGTGCTAGAGTGGATACTGAAGCTTTCTTT,CSARVDTEAFF
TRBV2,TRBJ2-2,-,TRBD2,TGTGCCAGCAGTGTTAGCGGGGCCACCACCGGGGAGCTGTTTTTT,CASSVSGATTGELFF
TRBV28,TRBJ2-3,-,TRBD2,TGTGCCAGCAGGTTAGCGGGGGGCTCCACAGATACGCAGTATTTT,CASRLAGGSTDTQYF
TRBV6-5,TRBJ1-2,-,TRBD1,TGTGCCAGCAGTTCGGCGACAGGGCCTGGCTACACCTTC,CASSSATGPGYTF
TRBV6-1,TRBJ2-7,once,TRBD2,TGTGCCAGCAGTGAACGGGTAGCGGGGGGATACGAGCAGTACTTC,CASSERVAGGYEQYF
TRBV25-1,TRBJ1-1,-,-,TGTGCCAGCAGTGTGCGGGGGGGGAACACTGAAGCTTTCTTT,CASSVRGGNTEAFF
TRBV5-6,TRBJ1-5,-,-,TGTGCCAGCAGCTTCGGTGCGGGGACCGTGGGCAATCAGCCCCAGCATTTT,CASSFGAGTVGNQPQHF
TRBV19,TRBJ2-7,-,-,TGTGCCAGTAGTATAGCCGGCGCAGCCTCCTACGAGCAGTACTTC,CASSIAGAASYEQYF
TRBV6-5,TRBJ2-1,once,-,TGTGCCAGCGGCTATCTAGCCGGGTTCGAGCAGTTCTTC,CASGYLAGFEQFF
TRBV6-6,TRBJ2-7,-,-,TGTGCCAGCAGTCCCTCTGGGGGGCGCGAGGTCGAGCAGTACTTC,CASSPSGGREVEQYF
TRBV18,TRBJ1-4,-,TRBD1,TGTGCCAGCTCACCCTACCCGACAGGGGGAAGTGAAAAACTGTTTTTT,CASSPYPTGGSEKLFF
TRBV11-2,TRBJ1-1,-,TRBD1,TGTGCCAGCAGCGGGACAGGGGGGAACACTGAAGCTTTCTTT,CASSGTGGNTEAFF
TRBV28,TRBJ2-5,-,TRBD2,TGTGCCAGCAGTTTCCCCGGACTAGCGGATCAAGAGACCCAGTACTTC,CASSFPGLADQETQYF
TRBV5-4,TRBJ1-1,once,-,TGTGCCAGCAGCTCAGACCTACAGGAGAACACTGAAGCTTTCTTT,CASSSDLQENTEAFF
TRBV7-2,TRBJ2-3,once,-,TGTGCCAGCACGGAGACGGGGGCAGCAGATACGCAGTATTTT,CASTETGAADTQYF
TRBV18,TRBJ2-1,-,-,TGTGCCAGCTCAGCCGGGACCGGCGGCAATGAGCAGTTCTTC,CASSAGTGGNEQFF
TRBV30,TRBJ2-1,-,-,TGTGCCTGGGAGGAAGGGAATTTGGATGAGCAGTTCTTC,CAWEEGNLDEQFF
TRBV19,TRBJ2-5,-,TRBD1,TGTGCCAGTAGTAAGGGACAGGGGTATCGAGAGACCCAGTACTTC,CASSKGQGYRETQYF
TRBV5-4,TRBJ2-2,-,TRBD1,TGTGCCAGCAGCTTGCGAGGGGGCAGGACCGGGGAGCTGTTTTTT,CASSLRGGRTGELFF
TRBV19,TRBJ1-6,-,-,TGTGCCAGTAGTATGGGGGCGGGTAATTCACCCCTCCACTTT,CASSMGAGNSPLHF
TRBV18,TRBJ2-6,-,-,TGTGCCAGCTCACCAATACTAGGTGGTACTGGGGCCAACGTCCTGACTTTC,CASSPILGGTGANVLTF
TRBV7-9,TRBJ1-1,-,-,TGTGCCAGCAGCTTAGCTCAGGGTCTCACTGAAGCTTTCTTT,CASSLAQGLTEAFF
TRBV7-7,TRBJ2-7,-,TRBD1,TGTGCTAGCAGCCTACAGGGGGGCGAGCAGTACTTC,CASSLQGGEQYF
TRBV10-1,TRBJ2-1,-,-,TGCGCCAGCAATAGACAGGAATACAATGAGCAGTTCTTC,CASNRQEYNEQFF
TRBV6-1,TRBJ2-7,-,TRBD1,TGTGCCAGCTGGAGACAGGGGGGCTACGAGCAGTACTTC,CASWRQGGYEQYF
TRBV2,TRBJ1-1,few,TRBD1,TGTGCCAGTAAGGGACAGATGAACACTGAAGCTTTCTTT,CASKGQMNTEAFF
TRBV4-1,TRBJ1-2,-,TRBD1,TGCGCCAGCAGCCGCACAGGGGGGAACTATGGCTACACCTTC,CASSRTGGNYGYTF
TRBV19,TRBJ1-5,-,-,TGTGCCAGTAGTATGAGAGGAGCTGGGGTCAATCAGCCCCAGCATTTT,CASSMRGAGVNQPQHF
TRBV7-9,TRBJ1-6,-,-,TGTGCCAGCAGCGCCTGGACGGTTAATTCACCCCTCCACTTT,CASSAWTVNSPLHF
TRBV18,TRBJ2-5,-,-,TGTGCCAGCCAACAGGCCACCCAGGAGACCCAGTACTTC,CASQQATQETQYF